A single TCR beta chain is shown here with its context. The entry originates in a study of T-cell memory formation after mild COVID-19. Germline lookup yields CDR1 DFQATT and CDR2 SNEGSKA (reference sequence). The CDR3 contains 15 residues. V lost 3 bases and J 2 bases, leaving 14 bases between the germline ends. TCR alpha and TCR beta cDNA libraries carrying sample barcodes and UMIs came from 5'RACE with constant-segment primers. A single record per CDR3 protein comes from TCRdb applying MiXCR to the 5' RACE reads. The sample lists 110,000 or so distinct CDR3 sequences; about a fifth were seen once. Sequencing was performed on PBMCs or a T cell subset sorted from them (not recorded which). This TCR derives from a man aged 18 to 35 who had mild COVID-19 (a few samples of this study predate the infection). Cell type and time point are not known. The chain is built from TRBV20-1 and TRBJ2-1; D may be TRBD2 (5 bases). In DNA, the CDR3 is TGCAGTGCTAGGCCGGGGTTCATCCCCTACAATGAGCAGTTCTTC. Its protein is CSARPGFIPYNEQFF.